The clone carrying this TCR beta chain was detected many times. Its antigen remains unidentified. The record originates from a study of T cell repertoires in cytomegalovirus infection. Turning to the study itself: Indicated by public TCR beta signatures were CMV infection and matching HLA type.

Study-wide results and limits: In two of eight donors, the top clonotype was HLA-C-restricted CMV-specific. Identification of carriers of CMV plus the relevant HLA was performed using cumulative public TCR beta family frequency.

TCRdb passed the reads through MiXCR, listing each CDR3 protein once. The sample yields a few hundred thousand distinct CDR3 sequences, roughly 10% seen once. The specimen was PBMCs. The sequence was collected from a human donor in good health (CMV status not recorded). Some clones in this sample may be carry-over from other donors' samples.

The CDR3 DNA reads as TGTGCCAGCCGGAATGGACAGGTCAATGAGCAGTTCTTC. Its translation is CASRNGQVNEQFF. The V gene is TRBV27, the J gene TRBJ2-1, with 7 bases aligning to TRBD1. From germline, CDR1 is MNHEY and CDR2 SMNVEV (reference sequence). Trimming cost V 8 bases and J 6 bases; bases outside gene matches: 7. The CDR3 has 13 residues.